The sequence of this TCR beta chain was determined in a study of neurological immune-mediated disorders. Regarding the study as a whole: None of the CDR3 amino acid sequences of expanded clones were shared across subjects, and this suggested private repertoires in all groups.

This CDR3 contains 14 residues. Trimming took 3 bases from V and 7 from J, leaving 10 bases between them. The germline V gene has CDR1 LNHDA and CDR2 SQIVND (reference sequence). This clonotype appeared many times. Its target is not known. MiXCR, applied by TCRdb to the 5' RACE reads, yields one record per CDR3 protein. The repertoire includes about 36,000 distinct CDR3 sequences, 10% to 13% of them detected once, and approximately 7% sits in the top ten. The gene calls are TRBV19 and TRBJ1-6; D is unresolved. This receptor was identified in a young woman with HTLV-1-associated myelopathy (HAM/TSP). The sample consisted of PBMCs. The CDR3 is CASSIADSNSPLHF. In DNA form, the CDR3 reads TGTGCCAGTAGTATTGCCGATTCGAATTCACCCCTCCACTTT.